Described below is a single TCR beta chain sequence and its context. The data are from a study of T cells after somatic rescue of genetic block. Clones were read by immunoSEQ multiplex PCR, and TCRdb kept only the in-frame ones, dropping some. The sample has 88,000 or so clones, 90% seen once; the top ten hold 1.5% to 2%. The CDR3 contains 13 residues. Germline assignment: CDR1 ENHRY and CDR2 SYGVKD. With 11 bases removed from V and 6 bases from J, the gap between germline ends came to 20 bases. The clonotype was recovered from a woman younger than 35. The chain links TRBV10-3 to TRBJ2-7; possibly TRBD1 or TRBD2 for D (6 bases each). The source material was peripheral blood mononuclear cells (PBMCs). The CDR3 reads CAHGGGAPGEQYF. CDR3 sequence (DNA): TGTGCCCACGGGGGCGGAGCGCCCGGCGAGCAGTACTTC.